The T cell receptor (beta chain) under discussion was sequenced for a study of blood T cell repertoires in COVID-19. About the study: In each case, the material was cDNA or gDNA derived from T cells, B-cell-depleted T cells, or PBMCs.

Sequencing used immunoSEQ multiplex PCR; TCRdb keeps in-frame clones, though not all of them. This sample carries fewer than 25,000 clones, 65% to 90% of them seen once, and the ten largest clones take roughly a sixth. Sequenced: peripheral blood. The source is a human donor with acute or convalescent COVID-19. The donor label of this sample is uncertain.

CDR3 in DNA: TGTGCCAGCAGCTTAGGGGTGACCGGGACAGGGGCCTACGAGCAGTACTTC. It specifies CASSLGVTGTGAYEQYF. The chain links TRBV7-6 to TRBJ2-7, with 10 bases matching TRBD1. Trimming at V came to 1 base and at J to 2 bases, leaving 8 bases not matched to a gene. Germline V lookup: CDR1 SGHVS, CDR2 FNYEAQ. This CDR3 contains 17 residues.